These 9 T cell receptor beta chains originate from one sample sequenced in a study of cytomegalovirus exposure and HLA in healthy donors. The PCR ran on 60 Vbeta and 13 Jbeta primers. The repertoire was sequenced with immunoSEQ multiplex PCR; TCRdb's copy has only in-frame clones and lacks some. The table includes around 130,000 clones, 80% to 85% detected once. The sequenced sample consisted of PBMCs. The receptor source for this set is a man younger than 35 in good health and CMV-seronegative.

The chain combines TRBV9 with TRBJ2-3, with 8 nucleotides matching TRBD2. The V segment lost 7 bases and the J segment 0 bases; nucleotides outside the gene matches: 7. CDR1 is SGDLS, CDR2 YYNGEE, per germline. The CDR3 has 15 residues. CDR3 in DNA: TGTGCCAGCCAACCGGGGGGGGCGAGCACAGATACGCAGTATTTT. Residues: CASQPGGASTDTQYF.

This sequence joins TRBV19 and TRBJ1-6, with unresolved D. Trimming removed 3 bases at V and 7 bases at J, with 19 bases between. Germline assignment: CDR1 LNHDA and CDR2 SQIVND (reference sequence). The CDR3 covers 17 residues. CDR3 nucleotide sequence: TGTGCCAGTAGTATGTTTAATAAGATCTCGGGGAATTCACCCCTCCACTTT. Its translation is CASSMFNKISGNSPLHF.

The chain carries TRBV5-1 and TRBJ2-7; no firm D call. Trimming shortened V by 1 base and J by 1 base, and 9 bases separated the two germline ends. CDR1 and CDR2 (germline): SGHRS, YFSETQ. CDR3 size: 14 residues. CDR3 residues: CASSLMYTSYEQYF. DNA for the CDR3: TGCGCCAGCAGCTTGATGTACACATCCTACGAGCAGTACTTC.

The chain carries TRBV30 and TRBJ2-1, with 7 bases matching TRBD1. V lost 0 bases to trimming and J lost 9 bases; unmatched junction nucleotides: 2. CDR3 length: 12 residues. CDR1 and CDR2 (germline): GTSNPN, SVGIG (reference sequence). In nucleotides, the CDR3 is TGTGCCTGGAGTGTACAGGGGTGTGAGCAGTTCTTC. Amino acids: CAWSVQGCEQFF. The complete variable domain, with remaining parts taken from reference TRBV30 and TRBJ2-1, reads SQTIHQWPATLVQPVGSPLSLECTVEGTSNPNLYWYRQAAGRGLQLLFYSVGIGQISSEVPQNLSASRPQDRQFILSSKKLLLSDSGFYLCAWSVQGCEQFFGPGTRLTVL.

V and J are TRBV9 and TRBJ2-3, with 8 bases identical to TRBD2. This CDR3 is 17 amino acids long. The germline CDR1 and CDR2 sequences are SGDLS and YYNGEE. With V trimmed by 2 bases and J by 1 base, 9 bases remained unmatched. In nucleotides, the CDR3 is TGTGCCAGCAGCGTGCAGCCGGGACTAGGAGGCACAGATACGCAGTATTTT. Translating it yields CASSVQPGLGGTDTQYF.

The CDR3, as DNA: TGTGCCAGCAGCACCCAACGGGGGGGTCAAGAGACCCAGTACTTC. Its protein is CASSTQRGGQETQYF. This chain connects TRBV7-3 to TRBJ2-5, with 8 positions matching TRBD2. J gave up 2 bases and V 5 bases, and 7 bases lay outside the gene matches. CDR1 and CDR2 from the germline V gene are SGHTA and FQGTGA. CDR3 length: 15 amino acids.

V usage is TRBV4-3 and J usage is TRBJ2-5; the match to TRBD2 covers 11 bases. CDR3 length: 16 amino acids. From germline, CDR1 is LGHNA and CDR2 YSLEER. Losses at the gene ends were 0 bases for V and 2 bases for J; bases not matched to a gene: 2. The CDR3 sequence: CASSQDLAGGQETQYF. In nucleotides, the CDR3 is TGCGCCAGCAGCCAAGATTTAGCGGGGGGGCAAGAGACCCAGTACTTC.

The chain couples TRBV21-1 to TRBJ2-1; TRBD2, the table's D call, was not compared with the DNA. TRBV21-1 is designated a pseudogene. This CDR3 spans 17 amino acids. Written as DNA, the CDR3 is TGTGCCAGCAGCAAAAGCCCCAGCGGGGTGGTCTACAATGAGCAGTTCTTC. This gives the protein CASSKSPSGVVYNEQFF.

There are a few counts of this clone. This sequence joins TRBV5-6 and TRBJ1-1, with 8 bases aligning to TRBD1. The length of the CDR3 is 15 residues. The V gene end was trimmed by 1 base and the J gene end by 2 bases; junction bases not matched to a gene: 4. The germline CDR1 and CDR2 sequences are SGHDT and YYEEEE. The CDR3 nucleotides read TGTGCCAGCAGCTTGAGGGACAGGCTTAACACTGAAGCTTTCTTT. Amino acid sequence: CASSLRDRLNTEAFF.